This T cell receptor (beta chain) stems from a study of read filtering for tumor transcriptome and immune sequencing. From about 400 ng of RNA, a library with molecular barcoded alpha/delta and beta/gamma adaptors was made. TCRdb processed the reads anew with MiXCR; each CDR3 protein has one entry. The data hold roughly 90,000 distinct CDR3 sequences, with about 22% observed a single time. Germline V gene data show CDR1 as LGHNT and CDR2 as FRNRAP. The CDR3 consists of 14 residues. As for this clonotype: A read error may account for a junction end that differs from germline.

The rearrangement uses TRBV12-5 and TRBJ2-3; D unclear. The TCR originated in a donor at least 40 years old with multiple myeloma. Sequenced: a population of CD138-negative cells sorted from bone marrow. CDR3 DNA: TGTGCTAGTGCTTTGGAAGGGTTAGTTGATACGCAGTATTTT. Protein sequence: CASALEGLVDTQYF.